The present T cell receptor (beta chain) was sequenced within a study of blood T cells in healthy people across ages. Study-level points and caveats: Older age coincided with a roughly linear decline in TCR beta diversity per million T cells. Diversity was higher, and naive CD4+ cells more numerous, in long-lived donors than in aged donors. There was no known CMV status for donors, so expanded clonotype changes were possibly confounded.

Extraction of total RNA produced a minimum of 5.5 micrograms from each sample. A J-beta primer mix and a sample-barcoded 5' primer were used in a second PCR of about 7 to 12 cycles. TCRdb reprocessed the 5' RACE reads with MiXCR, giving one entry per CDR3 protein. The sample comprises some 670,000 distinct CDR3 sequences, roughly half of which are singletons, and 13% rests with the top ten. This clonotype was counted ten times or more. The antigen is unknown. The CDR3 extends over 11 amino acids. Trimming shortened V by 2 bases and J by 5 bases, and 3 bases separated the two germline ends. The receptor was isolated from a woman older than 75 in good health. The rearrangement links TRBV12-3 or TRBV12-4 to TRBJ2-5, with unresolved D. The material sequenced was blood. In DNA, the CDR3 is TGTGCCAGCAGTTTACACGAGACCCAGTACTTC. This translates into CASSLHETQYF.